This T cell receptor (beta chain) was identified in a study of blood T cell repertoires in COVID-19. Germline CDR1 MNHEY, CDR2 SMNVEV (reference sequence). CDR3 size: 17 residues. V was pared by 3 bases and J by 7 bases, with 14 bases of the junction left unmatched. The assay was immunoSEQ multiplex PCR, and TCRdb's table has in-frame clones only and misses some. The table lists approximately 49,000 clones, 88% of them singletons. The chain couples TRBV27 to TRBJ2-2; 7 bases line up with TRBD2. The sample taken for sequencing was peripheral blood. The receptor's source is a middle-aged man with active COVID-19. CDR3 nucleotides: TGTGCCAGCAGTTTCCTAGCGGAGGTTTTGGGTAGCGGGGAGCTGTTTTTT. Encoded protein: CASSFLAEVLGSGELFF.